This TCR beta chain was identified in a study of regulatory T cells in long-lasting Graves disease. Study-wide results and limits: Among the persistent patients, 2,741 public clonotypes were shared, more than the roughly 900 shared among new patients.

Combining iRepertoire HTBI primers with Arm-PCR of CDR3 regions, the authors built TCR beta libraries. TCRdb reprocessed the multiplex PCR reads via MiXCR and lists one record per CDR3 protein. In the table there are around 450,000 distinct CDR3 sequences, roughly 15% of which are singletons. This clonotype was observed at least ten times. Its antigen is unidentified. This sample's time point: newly diagnosed GD, antithyroid drugs for less than 3 months. The TCR library used RNA extracted from PBMCs. A blood draw put around 9.1 milliliters of peripheral blood into EDTA tubes. V was pared by 3 bases and J by 4 bases, with 12 bases between. CDR1 and CDR2 (germline): SGHAT, FQNNGV. This CDR3 comprises 15 residues. These data were also filed under a second study, of T cells in Graves' hyperthyroidism and ophthalmopathy. This second report adds: Among thyroid clonotypes expanded above 0.001, most also appeared in blood.

The sample was peripheral blood mononuclear cells (PBMCs), taken at new diagnosis, from a patient treated with antithyroid drugs. This TCR was recovered from a man in his forties with Graves disease. This chain connects TRBV11-2 to TRBJ2-2, with D perhaps matching TRBD2 (6 bases). The CDR3 reads CASSFLRGGTGELFF. CDR3 bases: TGTGCCAGCAGCTTCTTGCGGGGCGGCACCGGGGAGCTGTTTTTT.